The 5 T cell receptor beta chains reported below all come from one sample, sequenced in a study of T-cell reconstitution after alpha-beta-depleted transplantation in children. Using unique molecular identifiers, the investigators prepared the TCRbeta library. MiXCR, run by TCRdb on the PCR reads, gives a single entry per CDR3 protein. Among just over 200,000 distinct CDR3 sequences listed, around 8.4% were seen once. Source: PBMCs, mostly from graft donor cells, taken 360 days after TCRalphabeta/CD19-depleted stem cell transplant. These receptors were collected from a male patient aged 2-15 years who had a stem cell transplant for acute myeloid leukemia, so the T cells may come from the graft donor.

The J gene is TRBJ2-1, the V gene TRBV5-5, with 8 positions matching TRBD1. The trim removed 2 bases at V and 5 bases at J, leaving 6 bases unmatched. The CDR3 loop spans 15 amino acids. Germline V gene data show CDR1 as SGHKS and CDR2 as YYEKEE (reference sequence). The CDR3 spells CASSFGDRTDNEQFF. CDR3 in DNA: TGTGCCAGCAGCTTCGGGGACAGGACCGACAATGAGCAGTTCTTC.

This sequence joins TRBV6-2 or TRBV6-3 and TRBJ2-1, with D hard to call. There are 16 residues in the CDR3. Per the germline V gene, CDR1 is MNHEY and CDR2 is SVGEGT. The ends were cut back, 7 bases at V and 1 base at J, with 17 bases in the middle. The CDR3 protein is CASNHKEFWSYNEQFF. CDR3 coding DNA: TGTGCCAGCAACCATAAGGAGTTCTGGTCCTACAATGAGCAGTTCTTC.

In its sample, this clonotype was seen a few times. This sequence joins TRBV15 and TRBJ2-1, with 11 bases identical to TRBD1. Germline assignment: CDR1 LNHNV and CDR2 YYDKDF (reference sequence). Germline trimming cut 5 bases from V and 4 bases from J; bases unmatched to any gene: 7. This CDR3 comprises 16 residues. DNA of the CDR3: TGTGCCACCAGCCGGGGACAGGGGGGCCCTTACAATGAGCAGTTCTTC. Translation: CATSRGQGGPYNEQFF. The full variable domain, completed using reference TRBV15 and TRBJ2-1, is DAMVIQNPRYQVTQFGKPVTLSCSQTLNHNVMYWYQQKSSQAPKLLFHYYDKDFNNEADTPDNFQSRRPNTSFCFLDIRSPGLGDTAMYLCATSRGQGGPYNEQFFGPGTRLTVL.

This clonotype was picked up many times. The chain is built from TRBV11-2 and TRBJ2-7; D possibly corresponds to TRBD2 (6 bases). Germline V CDR1 and CDR2: SGHAT, FQNNGV. V was trimmed by 1 base and J by 5 bases, leaving 9 bases between them. This CDR3 region has 13 residues. For the CDR3, the DNA is TGTGCCAGCAGCTTAGGACTAGTGAACGAGCAGTACTTC. This sequence encodes CASSLGLVNEQYF.

At least ten counts were recorded for this clonotype. The chain uses TRBV12-3 or TRBV12-4 and TRBJ2-1; 13 nucleotides line up with TRBD2. J was trimmed by 6 bases and V by 6 bases; bases with no gene match: 8. This CDR3 has 16 amino acids. CDR3 protein: CASRQPGLAGSNEQFF. CDR3 nucleotides: TGTGCCAGCAGGCAACCGGGACTAGCGGGATCCAATGAGCAGTTCTTC.